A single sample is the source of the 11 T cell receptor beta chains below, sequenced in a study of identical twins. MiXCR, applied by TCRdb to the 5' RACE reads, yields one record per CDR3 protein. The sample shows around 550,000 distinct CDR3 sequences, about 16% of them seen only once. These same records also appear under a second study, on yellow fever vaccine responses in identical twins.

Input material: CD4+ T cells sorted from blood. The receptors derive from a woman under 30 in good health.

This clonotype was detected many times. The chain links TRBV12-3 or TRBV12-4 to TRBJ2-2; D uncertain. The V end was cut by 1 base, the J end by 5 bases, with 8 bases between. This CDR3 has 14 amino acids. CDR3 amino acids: CASSLDSGTGELFF. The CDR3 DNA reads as TGTGCCAGCAGTTTAGACTCCGGGACCGGGGAGCTGTTTTTT.

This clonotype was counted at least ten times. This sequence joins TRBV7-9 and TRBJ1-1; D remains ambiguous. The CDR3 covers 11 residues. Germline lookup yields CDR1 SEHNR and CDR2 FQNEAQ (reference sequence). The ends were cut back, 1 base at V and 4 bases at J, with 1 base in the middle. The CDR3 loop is CASSLVTEAFF. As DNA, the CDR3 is TGTGCCAGCAGCTTAGTCACTGAAGCTTTCTTT.

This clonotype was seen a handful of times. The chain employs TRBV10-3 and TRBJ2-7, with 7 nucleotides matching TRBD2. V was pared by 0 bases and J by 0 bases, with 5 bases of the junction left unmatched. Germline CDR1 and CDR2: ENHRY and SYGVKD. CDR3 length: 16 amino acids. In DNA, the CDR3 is TGTGCCATCAGTGAGTCGAGCGGGATGATCTCCTACGAGCAGTACTTC. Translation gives CAISESSGMISYEQYF.

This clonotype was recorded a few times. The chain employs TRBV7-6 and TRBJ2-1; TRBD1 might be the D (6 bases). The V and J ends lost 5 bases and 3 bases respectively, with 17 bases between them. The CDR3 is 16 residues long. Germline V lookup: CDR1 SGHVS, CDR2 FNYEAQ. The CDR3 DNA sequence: TGTGCCAGCAGCCTACCACCGGGACACAGCTACAATGAGCAGTTCTTC. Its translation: CASSLPPGHSYNEQFF.

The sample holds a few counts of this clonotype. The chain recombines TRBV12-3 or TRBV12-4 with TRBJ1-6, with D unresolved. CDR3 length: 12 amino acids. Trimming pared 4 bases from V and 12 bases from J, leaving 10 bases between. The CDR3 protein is CASSYLGLPLHF. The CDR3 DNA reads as TGTGCCAGCAGTTACCTAGGTCTACCCCTCCACTTT.

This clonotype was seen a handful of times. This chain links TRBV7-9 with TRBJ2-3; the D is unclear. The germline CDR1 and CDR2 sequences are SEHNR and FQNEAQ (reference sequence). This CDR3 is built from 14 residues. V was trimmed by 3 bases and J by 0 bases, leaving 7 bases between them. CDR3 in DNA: TGTGCCAGCAGCTTTAGCATTAGCACAGATACGCAGTATTTT. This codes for CASSFSISTDTQYF. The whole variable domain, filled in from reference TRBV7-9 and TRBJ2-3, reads DTGVSQNPRHKITKRGQNVTFRCDPISEHNRLYWYRQTLGQGPEFLTYFQNEAQLEKSRLLSDRFSAERPKGSFSTLEIQRTEQGDSAMYLCASSFSISTDTQYFGPGTRLTVL.

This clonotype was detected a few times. CDR3 DNA sequence: TGTGCCAGCAGAACGGGGGCCGGCTCCTACAATGAGCAGTTCTTC. Amino acids: CASRTGAGSYNEQFF. This chain uses TRBV7-2 with TRBJ2-1; D is possibly TRBD1 or TRBD2 (6 bases each). CDR3 length: 15 amino acids. Between the trimmed V and J ends, which lost 6 bases and 0 bases, there was a span of 12 bases. Germline V CDR1 and CDR2: SGHTA, FQGNSA.

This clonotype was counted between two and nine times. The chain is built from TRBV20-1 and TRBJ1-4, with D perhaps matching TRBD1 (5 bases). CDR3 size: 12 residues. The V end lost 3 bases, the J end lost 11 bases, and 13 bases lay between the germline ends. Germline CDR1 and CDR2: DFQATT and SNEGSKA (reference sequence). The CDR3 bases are TGCAGTGCTAGTCCGGGGCGAGGGAAACTGTTTTTT. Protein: CSASPGRGKLFF.

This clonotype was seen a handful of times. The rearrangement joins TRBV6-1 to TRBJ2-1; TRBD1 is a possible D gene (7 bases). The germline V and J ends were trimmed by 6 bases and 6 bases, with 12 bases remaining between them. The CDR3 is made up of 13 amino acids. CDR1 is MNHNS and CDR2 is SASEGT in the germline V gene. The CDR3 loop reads CASRTQGGNEQFF. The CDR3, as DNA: TGTGCCAGCAGAACTCAGGGGGGCAATGAGCAGTTCTTC.

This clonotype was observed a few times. CDR3 DNA sequence: TGTGCCAGCAGCCAAGTCGGCAGGAATGAAAAACTGTTTTTT. It yields the protein CASSQVGRNEKLFF. The V gene is TRBV3-1, the J gene TRBJ1-4; D call uncertain. V was clipped by 1 base and J by 5 bases, with 8 bases between them. Germline CDR1 LGHDT, CDR2 YNNKEL (reference sequence). This CDR3 has 14 residues.

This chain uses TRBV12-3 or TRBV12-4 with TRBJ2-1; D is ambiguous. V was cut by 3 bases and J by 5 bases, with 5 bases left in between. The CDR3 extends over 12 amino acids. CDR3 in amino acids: CASSFGHNEQFF. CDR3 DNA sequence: TGTGCCAGCAGTTTCGGACACAATGAGCAGTTCTTC.